This T cell receptor beta chain came from a study of blood T cell repertoires in COVID-19. In the study overall: COVID-19 samples, acute and convalescent, were from the United States, Italy and Spain.

Original handling: Scientists estimated how many nucleated cells there were by amplifying reference gene primers. TCRdb's table, derived via immunoSEQ multiplex PCR, lists solely in-frame clones and lacks some. V, J and clone size reflect that table, while D and trimming were determined from the DNA. The data show hundreds of thousands of clones, around 89% seen once. Enrollees, roughly 18 to 95 years old, lived in about two dozen US areas. This CDR3 comprises 15 residues. Germline V gene lookup returns CDR1 KGHSH and CDR2 LQKENI. The trim removed 6 bases at V and 4 bases at J, leaving 11 bases unmatched.

The rearrangement links TRBV18 to TRBJ2-7; TRBD2 aligns across 8 bases. Sequenced material: PBMCs or T cells enriched from blood (not recorded which). The TCR sequence derives from a man aged 30 to 39 who had recovered from COVID-19. The CDR3 sequence is CASSRIASGSYEQYF. DNA of the CDR3: TGTGCCAGCTCCAGAATAGCCAGCGGGAGTTACGAGCAGTACTTC.